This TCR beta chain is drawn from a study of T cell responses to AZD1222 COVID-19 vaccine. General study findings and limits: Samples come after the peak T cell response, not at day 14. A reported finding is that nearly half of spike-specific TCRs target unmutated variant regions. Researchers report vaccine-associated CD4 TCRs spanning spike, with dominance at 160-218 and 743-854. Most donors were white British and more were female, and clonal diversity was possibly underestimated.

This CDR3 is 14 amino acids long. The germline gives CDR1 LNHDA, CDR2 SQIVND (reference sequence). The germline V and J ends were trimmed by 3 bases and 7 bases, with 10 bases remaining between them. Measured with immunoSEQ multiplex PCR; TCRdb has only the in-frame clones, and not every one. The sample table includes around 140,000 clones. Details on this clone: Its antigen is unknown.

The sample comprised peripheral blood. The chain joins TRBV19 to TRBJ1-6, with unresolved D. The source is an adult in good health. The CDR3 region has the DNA TGTGCCAGTAGTATCCTTTTTGGGAATTCACCCCTCCACTTT. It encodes CASSILFGNSPLHF.